Listed here are 4 T cell receptor beta chains from one sample, sequenced in a study of post-analysis software for immune sequencing data. Overall study findings and caveats: With TRBV5-6, TRBV5-1 and TRBV20-1 included, about five TRBV segments were more frequent in patients than in controls.

Sequencing libraries made from TCR beta cDNA carried unique molecular identifiers. TCRdb used MiXCR to reprocess the PCR reads, holding one entry per CDR3 protein. The data show fewer than 900,000 distinct CDR3 sequences, 46% seen once. The antigens for these receptors are not known. Specimen: blood. The receptors were sampled from a girl aged 5 to 17 with multiple sclerosis.

Only one count was recorded for this clonotype. The chain combines TRBV5-1 with TRBJ2-4; 12 bases are a match to TRBD2. The end of the DNA aligns better with TRBJ2-7, so the J call may be wrong. Germline assignment: CDR1 SGHRS and CDR2 YFSETQ. The CDR3 sequence is 17 residues long. CDR3: CASSLDLAGLAGYEQYF. In DNA form, the CDR3 reads TGCGCCAGCAGTTTAGATCTGGCGGGACTAGCGGGCTACGAGCAGTACTTC.

The sample holds a few counts of this clonotype. The chain couples TRBV4-2 to TRBJ1-4; D is possibly TRBD1 (5 bases). The CDR3 runs 14 residues. V gave up 4 bases and J gave up 3 bases, with 9 bases separating them. CDR1 is LGHNA, CDR2 YNFKEQ, per germline. As DNA, the CDR3 is TGTGCCAGCAGCCCGCCGACAGCTAATGAAAAACTGTTTTTT. Its translation: CASSPPTANEKLFF.

The rearrangement joins TRBV10-3 to TRBJ2-1; no definite D call. Germline-derived CDR1 and CDR2 are ENHRY and SYGVKD. The CDR3 extends over 16 amino acids. The ends were cut back, 0 bases at V and 0 bases at J, with 9 bases in the middle. Here the CDR3 reads CAISESAASSYNEQFF. CDR3 sequence (DNA): TGTGCCATCAGTGAGTCTGCGGCAAGCTCCTACAATGAGCAGTTCTTC.

V and J are TRBV5-6 and TRBJ2-7; TRBD1 matches at 7 bases. Germline CDR1 reads SGHDT; CDR2 reads YYEEEE. V shed 3 bases and J 2 bases; nucleotides not matched to a gene: 5. This CDR3 contains 14 residues. The CDR3 protein is CASSYDQGAYEQYF. The CDR3 nucleotides are TGTGCCAGCAGCTACGACCAGGGGGCCTACGAGCAGTACTTC.